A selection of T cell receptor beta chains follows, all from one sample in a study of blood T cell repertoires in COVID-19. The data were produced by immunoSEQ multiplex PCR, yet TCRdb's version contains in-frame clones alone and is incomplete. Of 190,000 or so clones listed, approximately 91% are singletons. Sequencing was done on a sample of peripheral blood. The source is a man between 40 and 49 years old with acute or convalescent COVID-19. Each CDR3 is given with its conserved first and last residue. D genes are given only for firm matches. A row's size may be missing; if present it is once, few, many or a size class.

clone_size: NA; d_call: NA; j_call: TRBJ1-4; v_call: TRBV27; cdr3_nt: TGTGCCAGCAGAATCACAGGGCTGACTAATGAAAAACTGTTTTTT; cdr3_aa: CASRITGLTNEKLFF
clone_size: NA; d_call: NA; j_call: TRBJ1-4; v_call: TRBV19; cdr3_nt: TGTGCCAGTAGTCTGGCAGGGGTGGGCGAAAAACTGTTTTTT; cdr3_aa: CASSLAGVGEKLFF
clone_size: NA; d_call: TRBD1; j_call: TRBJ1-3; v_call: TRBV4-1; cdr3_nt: TGCGCCAGCAGCCAGGGCCTCCGGGACAGTGCTGGAAACACCATATATTTT; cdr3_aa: CASSQGLRDSAGNTIYF
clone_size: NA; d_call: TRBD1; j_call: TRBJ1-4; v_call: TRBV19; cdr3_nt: TGTGCCAGTAGTATGATTGGGACAGGGAATGAAAAACTGTTTTTT; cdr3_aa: CASSMIGTGNEKLFF
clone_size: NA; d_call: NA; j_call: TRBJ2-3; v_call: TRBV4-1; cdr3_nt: TGCGCCAGCAGCCAAGGTGCTACAGGGCTAACAGATACGCAGTATTTT; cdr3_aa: CASSQGATGLTDTQYF
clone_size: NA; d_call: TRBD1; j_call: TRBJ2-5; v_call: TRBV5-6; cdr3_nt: TGTGCCAGCAGCCCGGGACAGAGCCTTGGGACCCAGTACTTC; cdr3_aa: CASSPGQSLGTQYF
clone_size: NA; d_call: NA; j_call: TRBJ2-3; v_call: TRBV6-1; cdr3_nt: TGTGCCAGCAGTGAACTAAACCCGTATGCCACAGATACGCAGTATTTT; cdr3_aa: CASSELNPYATDTQYF
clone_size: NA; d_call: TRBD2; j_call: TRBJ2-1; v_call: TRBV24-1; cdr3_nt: TGTGCCACCAGTGCGGCGGGGGGATACAATGAGCAGTTCTTC; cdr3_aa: CATSAAGGYNEQFF
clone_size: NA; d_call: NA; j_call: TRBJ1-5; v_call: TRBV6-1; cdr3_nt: TGTGCCAGCAGTGAGGGGTTTGGGGGCCATCAGCCCCAGCATTTT; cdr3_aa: CASSEGFGGHQPQHF
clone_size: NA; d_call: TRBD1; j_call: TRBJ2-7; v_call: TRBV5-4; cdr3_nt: TGTGCCAGCAGCGCCGGGACAGGGGTACTACACGAGCAGTACTTC; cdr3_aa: CASSAGTGVLHEQYF
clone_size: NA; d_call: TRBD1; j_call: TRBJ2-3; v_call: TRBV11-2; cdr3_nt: TGTGCCAGCAGCCCAGGACAGGTTACGACAGATACGCAGTATTTT; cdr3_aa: CASSPGQVTTDTQYF
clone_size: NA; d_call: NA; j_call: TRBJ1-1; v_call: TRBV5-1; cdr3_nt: TGCGCCAGCAGCTTGATAGGGGAGGTTGAAGCTTTCTTT; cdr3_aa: CASSLIGEVEAFF
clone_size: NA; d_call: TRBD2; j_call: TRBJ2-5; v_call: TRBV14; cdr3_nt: TGTGCCAGCAGCCCTGGGACTAGCGGGGGTATCGAGACCCAGTACTTC; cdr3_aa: CASSPGTSGGIETQYF
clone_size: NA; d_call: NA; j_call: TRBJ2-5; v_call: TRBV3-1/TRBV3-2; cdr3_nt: TGTGCCAGCAGCCCTTCCTTCGAGACCCAGTACTTC; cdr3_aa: CASSPSFETQYF
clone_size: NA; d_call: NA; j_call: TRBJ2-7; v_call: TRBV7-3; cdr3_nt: TGTGCCAGCAGGTCAGACAACAACGAGCAGTACTTC; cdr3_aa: CASRSDNNEQYF
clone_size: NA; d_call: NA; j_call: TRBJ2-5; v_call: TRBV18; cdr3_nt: TGTGCCAGCTCACCAGCCAGAACCCGAGGAGAGACCCAGTACTTC; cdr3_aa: CASSPARTRGETQYF
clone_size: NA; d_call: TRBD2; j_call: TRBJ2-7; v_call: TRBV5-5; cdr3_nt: TGTGCCAGCAGCCCGCTTTGGGGGGGAGGCCTCCGGTACGAGCAGTACTTC; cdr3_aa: CASSPLWGGGLRYEQYF
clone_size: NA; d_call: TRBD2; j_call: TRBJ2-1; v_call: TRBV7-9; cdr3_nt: TGTGCCAGCGATCTTGGGCTAGCGGGGATTGAGCAGTTCTTC; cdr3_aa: CASDLGLAGIEQFF
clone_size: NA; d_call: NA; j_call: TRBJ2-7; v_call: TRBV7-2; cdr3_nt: TGTGCCAGCAGCCTAGGACCTAAAAGGGGGCAGTACTTC; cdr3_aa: CASSLGPKRGQYF
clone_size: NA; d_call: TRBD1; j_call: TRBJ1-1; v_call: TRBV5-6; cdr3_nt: TGTGCCAGCAGCTTGCTCGCGACAGGGGACACTGAAGCTTTCTTT; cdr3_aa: CASSLLATGDTEAFF
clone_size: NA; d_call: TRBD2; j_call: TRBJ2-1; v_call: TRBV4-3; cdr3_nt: TGCGCCAGCAGCCAACCGCGGGGGGACGGGGACAATGAGCAGTTCTTC; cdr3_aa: CASSQPRGDGDNEQFF
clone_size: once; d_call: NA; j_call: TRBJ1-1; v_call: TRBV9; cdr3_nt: TGTGCCAGCAGCGTAGGGTGGGGAGATGGAGCTGAAGCTTTCTTT; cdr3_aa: CASSVGWGDGAEAFF
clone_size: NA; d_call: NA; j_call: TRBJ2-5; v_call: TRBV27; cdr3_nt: TGTGCCAGCAGTCCGCGTAGATTGGAGACCCAGTACTTC; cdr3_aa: CASSPRRLETQYF
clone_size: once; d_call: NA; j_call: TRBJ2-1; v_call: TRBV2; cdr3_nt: TGTGCCAGCAGCTATTACAATGAGCAGTTCTTC; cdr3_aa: CASSYYNEQFF
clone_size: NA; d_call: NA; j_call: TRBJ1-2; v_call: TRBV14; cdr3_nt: TGTGCCAGCAGCCAACAGGCTAACTATGGCTACACCTTC; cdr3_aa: CASSQQANYGYTF
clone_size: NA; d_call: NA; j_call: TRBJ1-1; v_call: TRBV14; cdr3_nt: TGTGCCAGCAGCCAAGTCCCCAGGGTGGGCACTGAAGCTTTCTTT; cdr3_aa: CASSQVPRVGTEAFF
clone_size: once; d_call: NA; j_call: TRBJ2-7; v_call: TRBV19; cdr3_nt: TGTGCCAGTAGTACGTACTACGAGCAGTACTTC; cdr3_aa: CASSTYYEQYF
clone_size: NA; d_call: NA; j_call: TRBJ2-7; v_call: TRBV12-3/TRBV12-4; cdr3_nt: TGTGCCAGCAGCTTAGACTACTACGAGCAGTACTTC; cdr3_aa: CASSLDYYEQYF
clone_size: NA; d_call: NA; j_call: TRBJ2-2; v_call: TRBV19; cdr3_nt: TGTGCCAGTAGTATAGCCGAGCTCGTCACCGGGGAGCTGTTTTTT; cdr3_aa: CASSIAELVTGELFF
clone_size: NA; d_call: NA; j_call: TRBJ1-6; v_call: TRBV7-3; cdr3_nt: TGTGCCAGCAGCTTAACCCCCGGAGCACCCCTCCACTTT; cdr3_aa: CASSLTPGAPLHF
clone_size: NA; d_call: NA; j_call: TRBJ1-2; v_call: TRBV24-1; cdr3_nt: TGTGCCACCAGTGGTGCGTCAGGCGACAACTATGGCTACACCTTC; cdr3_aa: CATSGASGDNYGYTF
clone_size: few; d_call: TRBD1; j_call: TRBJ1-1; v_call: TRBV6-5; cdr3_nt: TGTGCCAGCGGGACCTTGACAGGGGGCACTGAAGCTTTCTTT; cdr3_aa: CASGTLTGGTEAFF
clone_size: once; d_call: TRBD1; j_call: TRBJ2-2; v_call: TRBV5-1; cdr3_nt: TGCGCCAGCAGCTGGACAGGGTTGGAAAAAACCGGGGAGCTGTTTTTT; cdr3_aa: CASSWTGLEKTGELFF
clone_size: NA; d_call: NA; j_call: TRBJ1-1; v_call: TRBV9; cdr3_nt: TGTGCCAGCAGCCCCGAGACAGGAGGAGCTTTCTTT; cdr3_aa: CASSPETGGAFF
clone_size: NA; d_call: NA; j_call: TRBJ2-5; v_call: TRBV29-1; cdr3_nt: TGCAGCGTACCATGGAGGGGGACCCAGTACTTC; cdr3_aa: CSVPWRGTQYF
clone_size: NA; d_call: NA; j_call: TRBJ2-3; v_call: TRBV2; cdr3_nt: TGTGCCAGCAGTGATGCGAGAACTAGCACAGATACGCAGTATTTT; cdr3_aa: CASSDARTSTDTQYF
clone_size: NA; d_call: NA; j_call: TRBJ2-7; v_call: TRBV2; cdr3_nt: TGTGCCAGCAGTGCACAGGGCCCCTACGAGCAGTACTTC; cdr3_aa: CASSAQGPYEQYF
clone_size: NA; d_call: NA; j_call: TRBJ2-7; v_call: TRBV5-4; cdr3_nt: TGTGCCAGCAGCCCTTCTGCGGGGTACGAGCAGTACTTC; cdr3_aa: CASSPSAGYEQYF
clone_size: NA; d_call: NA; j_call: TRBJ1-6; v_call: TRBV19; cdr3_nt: TGTGCCAGTAAAAGCCAGGCCCTCGGGGATTCACCCCTCCACTTT; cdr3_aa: CASKSQALGDSPLHF
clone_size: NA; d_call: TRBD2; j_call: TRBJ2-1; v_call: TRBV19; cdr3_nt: TGTGCCACCGGCCGAGGGACTAGTGGCAATGAGCAGTTCTTC; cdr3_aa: CATGRGTSGNEQFF
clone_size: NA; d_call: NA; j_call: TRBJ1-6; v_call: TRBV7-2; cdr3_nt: TGTGCCAGCAGCTTAAAGGGGGTAAATTCACCCCTCCACTTT; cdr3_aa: CASSLKGVNSPLHF
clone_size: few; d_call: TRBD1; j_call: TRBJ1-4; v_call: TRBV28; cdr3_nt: TGTGCCAGCAGTTTATCACAAGGGGGCCGGGAAAAACTGTTTTTT; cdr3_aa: CASSLSQGGREKLFF
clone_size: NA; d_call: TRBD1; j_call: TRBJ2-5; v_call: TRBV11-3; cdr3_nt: TGTGCCAGCAGCTCTCAAGGACAGGCGGCTCTTGGGACCCAGTACTTC; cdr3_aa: CASSSQGQAALGTQYF
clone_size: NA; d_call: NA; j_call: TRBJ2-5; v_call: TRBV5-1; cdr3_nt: TGCGCCAGCAGCTTAAGGAACCGGGACATACAAGAGACCCAGTACTTC; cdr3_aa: CASSLRNRDIQETQYF
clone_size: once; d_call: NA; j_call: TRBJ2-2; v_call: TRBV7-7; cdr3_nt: TGTGCTAGCAGCCGGGACACCCGCACCGGGGAGCTGTTTTTT; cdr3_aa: CASSRDTRTGELFF
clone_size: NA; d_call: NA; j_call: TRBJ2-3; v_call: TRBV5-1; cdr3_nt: TGCGCCAGCAGCACGCGACAGGGCACAGATACGCAGTATTTT; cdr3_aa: CASSTRQGTDTQYF
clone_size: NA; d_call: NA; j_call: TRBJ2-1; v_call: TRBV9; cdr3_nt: TGTGCCAGCAGCGCTTACGGGGGAGGACACAATGAGCAGTTCTTC; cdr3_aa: CASSAYGGGHNEQFF
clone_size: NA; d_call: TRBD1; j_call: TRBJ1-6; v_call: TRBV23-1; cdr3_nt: TGCGCCAGCAGTCAACCCCGGGACAGTTGTTACTATAATTCACCCCTCCACTTT; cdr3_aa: CASSQPRDSCYYNSPLHF
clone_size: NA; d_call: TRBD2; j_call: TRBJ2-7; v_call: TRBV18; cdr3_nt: TGTGCCAGCTCACCCGCCCGCGGGGGAACTAGCTCCTACGAGCAGTACTTC; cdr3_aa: CASSPARGGTSSYEQYF
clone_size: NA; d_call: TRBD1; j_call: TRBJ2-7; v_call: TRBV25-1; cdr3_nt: TGTGCCAGCAGTGATTCAGGGGGCCGGGACGAGCAGTACTTC; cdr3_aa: CASSDSGGRDEQYF
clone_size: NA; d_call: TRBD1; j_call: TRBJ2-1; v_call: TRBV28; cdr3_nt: TGTGCCAGCAGTTCTCCCGCCGGGACAGGGTATAATGAGCAGTTCTTC; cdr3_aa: CASSSPAGTGYNEQFF
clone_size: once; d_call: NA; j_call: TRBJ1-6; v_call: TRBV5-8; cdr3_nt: TGTGCCAGCAGACGGGGCAGGGGAAATTCACCCCTCCACTTT; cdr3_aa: CASRRGRGNSPLHF
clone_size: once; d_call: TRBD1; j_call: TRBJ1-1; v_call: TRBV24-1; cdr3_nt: TGTGCCACCAGTGATCCAACAGGGGGCAAGGAAGGAGCTTTCTTT; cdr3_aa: CATSDPTGGKEGAFF
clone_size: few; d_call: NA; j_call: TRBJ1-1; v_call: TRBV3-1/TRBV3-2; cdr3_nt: TGTGCCAGCAGCCAAGATTCCGGTCCTTTAAACACTGAAGCTTTCTTT; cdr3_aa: CASSQDSGPLNTEAFF
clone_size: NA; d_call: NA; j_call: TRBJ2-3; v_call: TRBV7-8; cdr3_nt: TGTGCCAGCAGCTGGAGGTGGGATTTCACAGATACGCAGTATTTT; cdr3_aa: CASSWRWDFTDTQYF
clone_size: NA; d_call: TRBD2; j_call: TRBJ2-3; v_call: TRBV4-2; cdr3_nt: TGTGCCAGCAGCTTTAATAGCGGGGGGGCGACAGATACGCAGTATTTT; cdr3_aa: CASSFNSGGATDTQYF
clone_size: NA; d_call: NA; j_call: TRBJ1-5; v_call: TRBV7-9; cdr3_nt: TGTGCCAGCAGCTTAGATGGGCGGGAGCCCCAGCATTTT; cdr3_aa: CASSLDGREPQHF
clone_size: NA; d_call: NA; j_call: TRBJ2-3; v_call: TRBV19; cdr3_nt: TGTGCCAGTAGAACAGGACCGTCAAGCACAGATACGCAGTATTTT; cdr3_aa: CASRTGPSSTDTQYF